The rows below give T cell receptor beta chains drawn from one sample of a study of blood T cell repertoires in COVID-19. This table comes from immunoSEQ multiplex PCR, and its TCRdb copy is limited to in-frame clones, with some not included. Altogether about 220,000 clones are present, 80% to 85% being singletons, with the ten largest covering approximately 3%. Material: peripheral blood. All receptors come from a woman in her twenties or thirties who had recovered from COVID-19. Both conserved end residues are part of each CDR3. Each record gives: clone size, V gene, D gene, J gene, CDR3 DNA, CDR3 protein. D genes are given only for firm matches. Clone size appears in some rows only: once, few, many, or a class for an expanded clone.

.,TRBV3-1/TRBV3-2,TRBD1,TRBJ2-3,TGTGCCAGCAGCCAAGATTGGCAGGGGGCAGATACGCAGTATTTT,CASSQDWQGADTQYF
.,TRBV24-1,.,TRBJ2-5,TGTGCCACCAGCAAGGACTGGCCCGAGACCCAGTACTTC,CATSKDWPETQYF
.,TRBV12-3/TRBV12-4,TRBD1,TRBJ2-5,TGTGCCAGCACCATGGACAGGGGAGAGACCCAGTACTTC,CASTMDRGETQYF
.,TRBV24-1,.,TRBJ2-1,TGTGCCACCAAGCAGGGGACGGGCAATGAGCAGTTCTTC,CATKQGTGNEQFF
.,TRBV5-1,TRBD2,TRBJ2-1,TGCGCCAGCAGCCGAACTAGCGCCGAACACAATGAGCAGTTCTTC,CASSRTSAEHNEQFF
.,TRBV28,.,TRBJ2-1,TGTGCCAGCAGTGGCTATGAGCAGTTCTTC,CASSGYEQFF
.,TRBV15,.,TRBJ2-5,TGTGCCACCAGCAGAGATCGAACTAGAAGGGAGACCCAGTACTTC,CATSRDRTRRETQYF
once,TRBV6-7,TRBD1,TRBJ1-6,TGTGCCAGCAGTTACTCGGACAGGGCCGGGAATTCACCCCTCCACTTT,CASSYSDRAGNSPLHF
.,TRBV5-5,.,TRBJ2-2,TGTGCCAGCAGCTTGGGAGCTCTGGGGGCTCACACCGGGGAGCTGTTTTTT,CASSLGALGAHTGELFF
few,TRBV3-1/TRBV3-2,.,TRBJ2-2,TGTGCCAGCAGCCAGACGCGAGGGCGGGAGCTGTTTTTT,CASSQTRGRELFF
.,TRBV5-1,TRBD2,TRBJ2-1,TGCGCCAGCAGCTTGGTAGCGGGAGCTCATGAGCAGTTCTTC,CASSLVAGAHEQFF
once,TRBV5-1,TRBD1,TRBJ1-4,TGCGCCAGCTCCGGGGGACAGGGTAACGGTTGGAATGAAAAACTGTTTTTT,CASSGGQGNGWNEKLFF
.,TRBV28,.,TRBJ2-4,TGTGCCAGCAGTCCCAACAGGGCTGCGGCCAAAAACATTCAGTACTTC,CASSPNRAAAKNIQYF
few,TRBV6-1,.,TRBJ1-5,TGTGCCAGCAGTGAGCGGGTCAGGGGCGATCAGCCCCAGCATTTT,CASSERVRGDQPQHF
.,TRBV5-1,TRBD1,TRBJ2-2,TGCGCCAGCAGCTTGGCCCGGGACAGTCGGACCGGGGAGCTGTTTTTT,CASSLARDSRTGELFF
.,TRBV10-3,.,TRBJ2-5,TGTGCCATCAGTGTGCAGGAGGCAGGAGAGACCCAGTACTTC,CAISVQEAGETQYF
once,TRBV25-1,TRBD2,TRBJ2-1,TGTGCCAGCAGTGACGCAAGCGGGATCGACAATGAGCAGTTCTTC,CASSDASGIDNEQFF
.,TRBV23-1,.,TRBJ2-2,TGCGCCAGCAGTCACCGGGCGGGAAGGTCGGAAACCGGGGAGCTGTTTTTT,CASSHRAGRSETGELFF
.,TRBV19,.,TRBJ2-3,TGTGCCAGTAGCCTGGGGCGGCCAAGCACAGATACGCAGTATTTT,CASSLGRPSTDTQYF
.,TRBV7-2,TRBD1,TRBJ1-1,TGTGCCAGCAGCTCTTGGACAGGCGATGAAGCTTTCTTT,CASSSWTGDEAFF
.,TRBV29-1,.,TRBJ2-5,TGCAGCGTTGACGGCGGACAAGAGACCCAGTACTTC,CSVDGGQETQYF
.,TRBV9,TRBD1,TRBJ1-1,TGTGCCAGCAGCGTAGCCACAGGGGGTCTATCAGAAGCTTTCTTT,CASSVATGGLSEAFF
.,TRBV5-6,TRBD2,TRBJ2-3,TGTGCCAGCAGCTTAAAGCGGGAGGACACAGATACGCAGTATTTT,CASSLKREDTDTQYF
.,TRBV27,.,TRBJ2-7,TGTGCCAGCAGTATCAGGGGTCTTACCTACGAGCAGTACTTC,CASSIRGLTYEQYF
.,TRBV11-2,.,TRBJ2-1,TGTGCCAGCAGCTCCCAGTACAATGAGCAGTTCTTC,CASSSQYNEQFF
.,TRBV3-1/TRBV3-2,TRBD1,TRBJ2-7,TGTGCCAGCAGCCAAGCACAGGGGGCGCGCGAGCAGTACTTC,CASSQAQGAREQYF
many,TRBV27,.,TRBJ1-3,TGTGCCAGCAGTAAGAACCCTAGATATTTT,CASSKNPRYF
few,TRBV4-1,TRBD1,TRBJ1-5,TGCGCCAGCAGGATAGACAGGGGTCCTTATCAGCCCCAGCATTTT,CASRIDRGPYQPQHF
.,TRBV19,.,TRBJ2-1,TGTGCCAGTACCACAGGCTCTTACAATGAGCAGTTCTTC,CASTTGSYNEQFF
.,TRBV28,.,TRBJ1-3,TGTGCCAGCAGTTGGGCGGGGGGGCAAAGAAGTGGAAACACCATATATTTT,CASSWAGGQRSGNTIYF
.,TRBV24-1,.,TRBJ2-2,TGTGCCACCAGTGACCTCGACTCGACCGGGGAGCTGTTTTTT,CATSDLDSTGELFF
.,TRBV2,.,TRBJ2-7,TGTGCCAGCAGTGATCTGGTCAGGGTATACGAGCAGTACTTC,CASSDLVRVYEQYF
.,TRBV21-1,.,TRBJ2-7,TGTGCCAGCAGCAAGGCCTCCGCGGGCCGTTTTAGTTTTAGACAGGGAAGGGATTTCTACGAGCAGTACTTC,CASSKASAGRFSFRQGRDFYEQYF
.,TRBV7-3,TRBD1,TRBJ2-5,TGTGCCAGCAGCCACGACAGGGAAGAGACCCAGTACTTC,CASSHDREETQYF
.,TRBV27,TRBD1,TRBJ1-1,TGTGCCAGCAGTTTAATTTTGACAGGGGGATCCACTGAAGCTTTCTTT,CASSLILTGGSTEAFF
.,TRBV19,TRBD1,TRBJ1-1,TGTGCCAGTAGTATGGGACAGTTAATGAACACTGAAGCTTTCTTT,CASSMGQLMNTEAFF
many,TRBV5-6,.,TRBJ1-6,TGTGCCAGCAGCAGGAGGGCCGGGCGGGATTCACCCCTCCACTTT,CASSRRAGRDSPLHF
many,TRBV13,.,TRBJ2-7,TGTGCCAGCAGCTTAATAGCCTCCGAGCAGTACTTC,CASSLIASEQYF
.,TRBV19,TRBD2,TRBJ2-5,TGTGCCAGTAGTATAGGAGCGGGATTGGAGACCCAGTACTTC,CASSIGAGLETQYF
few,TRBV11-2,.,TRBJ2-1,TGTGCCAGCAGTCACGTCAGCTCCTACAATGAGCAGTTCTTC,CASSHVSSYNEQFF
.,TRBV28,TRBD1,TRBJ1-1,TGTGCCAGCAGTTCTCAGGGGGTTGGAGCTTTCTTT,CASSSQGVGAFF
.,TRBV7-6,TRBD2,TRBJ2-7,TGTGCCAGCAGCTTGGGCGGGAGGGCCGTCGAGCAGTACTTC,CASSLGGRAVEQYF
.,TRBV10-3,.,TRBJ1-2,TGTGCCATCAAGAATTGGGGGGGGTATGGCTACACCTTC,CAIKNWGGYGYTF
.,TRBV5-5,.,TRBJ1-2,TGTGCCAGCAGCTTGCCAGGGGCTTTTAACTATGGCTACACCTTC,CASSLPGAFNYGYTF
once,TRBV7-2,.,TRBJ1-4,TGTGCCAGCAGCTCCCGATTGTCAGGAAAACTGTTTTTT,CASSSRLSGKLFF
.,TRBV6-4,TRBD1,TRBJ2-3,TGTGCCAGCAGTGAGACAGGGGAAACAGATACGCAGTATTTT,CASSETGETDTQYF
.,TRBV10-3,TRBD1,TRBJ2-2,TGTGCCATCAGTGAAGGGACAGGGGGAACCGGGGAGCTGTTTTTT,CAISEGTGGTGELFF
.,TRBV19,TRBD1,TRBJ1-1,TGTGCCAGTAGTACAACAGGGGAAAAGGAAGCTTTCTTT,CASSTTGEKEAFF
once,TRBV11-2,TRBD2,TRBJ2-5,TGTGCCAGCAGCTTAGCCGCACTAGCGGGAGAAGAGACCCAGTACTTC,CASSLAALAGEETQYF
.,TRBV19,TRBD1,TRBJ2-7,TGTGCCAGTAGTATAGAAAGGGGGCCGTACGAGCAGTACTTC,CASSIERGPYEQYF
.,TRBV7-2,TRBD1,TRBJ1-6,TGTGCCAGCATTGGACAGGGCTTGGGCCCGTCGTATAATTCACCCCTCCACTTT,CASIGQGLGPSYNSPLHF
.,TRBV28,TRBD1,TRBJ2-2,TGTGCCACCGAACAAAGGGACAGCCAAACCGGGGAGCTGTTTTTT,CATEQRDSQTGELFF
.,TRBV12-5,.,TRBJ2-1,TGTGCTAGTGCGGCAGGGAAGGCCGAGCAGTTCTTC,CASAAGKAEQFF
.,TRBV5-1,TRBD2,TRBJ2-1,TGCGCCAGCAGCTCGACCGGGACTACCAATGAGCAGTTCTTC,CASSSTGTTNEQFF
.,TRBV28,.,TRBJ2-7,TGTGCCAGCAGTTCAGAGGGGACTCTTCTCTACGAGCAGTACTTC,CASSSEGTLLYEQYF